At least ten counts were recorded for the clone carrying this TCR beta chain. The target antigen is unknown. Library preparation for TCR beta used quantitative 5'-RACE with molecular barcodes. Via MiXCR, TCRdb re-called the 5' RACE reads, giving one row per CDR3 protein. The sample contains about 510,000 distinct CDR3 sequences, under 5.5% of which appear only once. Germline values: CDR1 SGHTA, CDR2 FQGNSA. CDR3 length equals 13 residues. V was shortened by 2 bases and J by 9 bases, with 11 bases between the two germline ends. The sample comes from a study of CD8 T cells in ankylosing spondylitis. General study points: What seemed typical of ankylosing spondylitis blood was a TCR beta motif built from about eight highly homologous variants.

The clonotype was recovered from a male donor with ankylosing spondylitis. The chain uses TRBV7-2 and TRBJ2-1; D is uncertain. The specimen sequenced was blood, either unsorted or a sorted T cell fraction (not recorded which). CDR3 amino acids: CASSLLGSGEQFF. The DNA for the CDR3 is TGTGCCAGCAGCTTACTAGGTTCTGGTGAGCAGTTCTTC. Variable domain in full (rest from reference TRBV7-2 and TRBJ2-1): GAGVSQSPSNKVTEKGKDVELRCDPISGHTALYWYRQSLGQGLEFLIYFQGNSAPDKSGLPSDRFSAERTGGSVSTLTIQRTQQEDSAVYLCASSLLGSGEQFFGPGTRLTVL.